The clone carrying this TCR beta chain was seen many times. This sample was included in a study of Graves' ophthalmopathy and Graves' hyperthyroidism. RNA transcripts provided the template for amplifying TCR beta CDR3 regions. An initial RT-PCR round employing HTBI primers preceded a second-round multiplex PCR. Using its own MiXCR run on the multiplex PCR reads, TCRdb lists one record per CDR3 protein. Of about 1.2 million distinct CDR3 sequences listed, roughly two fifths are singletons. Looked up from germline, CDR1 is PRHDT and CDR2 is FYEKMQ (reference sequence). The CDR3 spans 11 residues. V lost 6 bases to trimming and J lost 7 bases, with 10 bases between them.

The sequenced sample consisted of peripheral blood or thyroid tissue (not recorded which). The chain couples TRBV13 to TRBJ2-7; D call uncertain. The source of this sequence is an adult man with Graves' hyperthyroidism. The CDR3 DNA is TGTGCCAGCAGTGTCCTTGGGGAGCAGTACTTC. Amino acids: CASSVLGEQYF.